The clone carrying this T cell receptor (beta chain) was counted a few times. Its antigen is undetermined. The source of the sample is a study of CXCR4 blockade with PD-1 therapy in pancreatic cancer. Study outcomes and limitations: Antigen-specificity overlap of convergent dominant clones remained unconfirmed. Frequent tumor clones were encoded by many distinct rearrangements, suggesting shared antigens. Tumor clonality averaged approximately 0.15 versus 0.05 in healthy blood, not predicting survival.

These archived tumors were resected from patients never given neoadjuvant therapy beforehand. Clones were sequenced by immunoSEQ multiplex PCR, and TCRdb holds only the in-frame ones, with some missing. Here the sample spans 3,200 or so clones, 50% being singletons. The specimen was tumor tissue. The TCR was taken from a human donor with pancreatic ductal adenocarcinoma.

The CDR3 protein is CASSDPGTSYEQYF. The CDR3 region has the DNA TGCGCCAGCAGCGACCCCGGGACTAGCTACGAGCAGTACTTC. V usage is TRBV5-1 and J usage is TRBJ2-7, with 8 bases that match TRBD2. This CDR3 comprises 14 residues. Germline CDR1 SGHRS, CDR2 YFSETQ. V gave up 4 bases and J gave up 3 bases; unmatched junction bases: 6. The full variable domain, rest sourced from reference TRBV5-1 and TRBJ2-7, is KAGVTQTPRYLIKTRGQQVTLSCSPISGHRSVSWYQQTPGQGLQFLFEYFSETQRNKGNFPGRFSGRQFSNSRSEMNVSTLELGDSALYLCASSDPGTSYEQYFGPGTRLTVT.